Here is one TCR beta chain with its context. Antigen unknown. At one end the junction does not follow the germline gene, possibly because of a read error. A J-beta primer mix and a sample-barcoded 5' primer were used in a second PCR of roughly 6 to 11 cycles. TCRdb used MiXCR to reprocess the 5' RACE reads, holding one entry per CDR3 protein. Of about 1.1 million distinct CDR3 sequences listed, around two fifths were seen once; the top ten hold about an eighth. The sample belongs to a study of blood T cells in healthy people across ages. Points from the study as a whole: As naive T cell percentage varied, TCR beta diversity correlated strongly with it.

The sample consisted of blood. The origin of this receptor is a man in his late teens or twenties in good health.

CDR3 amino acids: CASSLDGGSNAEAFF. In nucleotides, the CDR3 is TGCGCCAGCAGCTTGGATGGAGGGTCGAACGCTGAAGCTTTCTTT. The chain joins TRBV5-1 to TRBJ1-1; D is unresolved. The CDR3 has 15 amino acids. CDR1 is SGHRS, CDR2 YFSETQ, per germline.